The present T cell receptor (beta chain) was sequenced within a study of T cell repertoires in cytomegalovirus infection. At the level of the study: Public TCR beta signatures provided an indication of both CMV infection and a matching HLA type.

TCRdb re-analysed the reads in MiXCR, keeping a single row per CDR3 protein. Of approximately 180,000 distinct CDR3 sequences listed, about 21% are singletons. This clonotype was counted many times. What it binds is unknown. CDR1 and CDR2 from the germline V gene are SGHVS and FNYEAQ. This CDR3 comprises 15 residues. V dropped 5 bases and J dropped 2; count of bases not matched to a gene: 8. Whole-study results and caveats: Carriers of CMV plus the relevant HLA were identified by cumulative public TCR beta family frequency. Dominating the ex vivo response were HLA-C-restricted CMV-specific TCR beta clonotypes.

This chain joins TRBV7-6 and TRBJ2-5, with TRBD2 identical over 7 bases. Sequencing input: PBMCs. This TCR derives from a human donor in good health (CMV status not recorded). Some clones in this sample may be carry-over from other donors' samples. The CDR3, as DNA: TGTGCCAGCAGCCCGTATGGCGGGAGTCAAGAGACCCAGTACTTC. Translation gives CASSPYGGSQETQYF.